A selection of T cell receptor beta chains follows, all from one sample in a study of molecular identifiers for immune sequencing clone quantification. TCRdb recomputed calls from the PCR reads with MiXCR, one row per CDR3 protein. Found here are about 510,000 distinct CDR3 sequences, about 26% of them singletons; the top ten hold about 0.75%. Sample: naive CD8+ T cells from blood, with Jurkat cell RNA spiked in. These receptors were obtained from a human donor in good health. Some libraries in this study had Jurkat cell RNA spiked in. The CDR3 runs from the conserved cysteine through the conserved F or W. A D gene is named only where the DNA matches it firmly. Not every row has a clone size; where given, it reads once, few, many or a size class.

V	size	J	D	CDR3	DNA
TRBV7-9	NA	TRBJ2-1	TRBD2	CASSSVGGGPGNEQFF	TGTGCCAGCAGCTCCGTCGGGGGGGGCCCTGGGAATGAGCAGTTCTTC
TRBV29-1	many	TRBJ1-2	TRBD1	CSVGGQILNYGYTF	TGCAGCGTTGGGGGACAGATCCTTAACTATGGCTACACCTTC
TRBV28	many	TRBJ2-3	NA	CASSFSYSGSTDTQYF	TGTGCCAGCAGTTTTTCTTATAGCGGAAGCACAGATACGCAGTATTTT
TRBV28	many	TRBJ2-7	NA	CASILPLLLTEQYF	TGTGCCAGCATCCTTCCTCTGTTACTAACGGAGCAGTACTTC
TRBV12-3/TRBV12-4	NA	TRBJ2-1	NA	CASSFRLAGNEQFF	TGTGCCAGCAGTTTTCGGCTAGCAGGCAATGAGCAGTTCTTC
TRBV28	many	TRBJ1-1	NA	CASSLPPPRAVIRTEAFF	TGTGCCAGCAGTTTACCACCCCCAAGGGCGGTGATACGCACTGAAGCTTTCTTT
TRBV12-3/TRBV12-4	NA	TRBJ2-3	TRBD1	CASSPTGGGTATQYF	TGTGCCAGCAGTCCGACAGGGGGCGGCACAGCTACGCAGTATTTT
TRBV7-9	few	TRBJ2-1	TRBD2	CASSVGGLSGSSYNEQFF	TGTGCCAGCAGCGTTGGGGGCCTTAGCGGGAGCTCTTACAATGAGCAGTTCTTC
TRBV14	few	TRBJ1-1	NA	CASSQSSDPNTEALF	TGTGCCAGCAGCCAATCCTCAGACCCGAACACTGAAGCTCTCTTT
TRBV30	many	TRBJ1-1	NA	CAWNIGLAEAFF	TGTGCCTGGAATATCGGTTTGGCTGAAGCTTTCTTT
TRBV2	few	TRBJ2-7	NA	CASSEGGPSWEQYF	TGTGCCAGCAGTGAGGGGGGGCCGTCTTGGGAGCAGTACTTC
TRBV9	NA	TRBJ2-7	NA	CASSVEGTSYEQYF	TGTGCCAGCAGCGTAGAGGGGACCTCCTACGAGCAGTACTTC
TRBV3-1	few	TRBJ1-5	NA	CASSQDQVRELYNQPQHF	TGTGCCAGCAGCCAAGATCAGGTGCGGGAGTTGTACAATCAGCCCCAGCATTTT
TRBV4-3	few	TRBJ2-7	TRBD2	CASSQDREGAYEQYF	TGCGCCAGCAGCCAAGATCGGGAGGGCGCCTACGAGCAGTACTTC
TRBV7-9	few	TRBJ2-7	NA	CASTLVGGYEQYF	TGTGCCAGCACCCTAGTAGGGGGATACGAGCAGTACTTC
TRBV7-3	NA	TRBJ2-2	TRBD1	CASSRDRYHTGELFF	TGTGCCAGCAGCCGGGACAGATACCACACCGGGGAGCTGTTTTTT
TRBV28	NA	TRBJ2-5	NA	CASSRLELVGGTQYF	TGTGCCAGCAGTAGGTTAGAGCTAGTCGGCGGGACCCAGTACTTC
TRBV7-9	NA	TRBJ1-6	NA	CASSRTSSYNSPLHF	TGTGCCAGCAGCCGTACGAGCTCCTATAATTCACCCCTCCACTTT
TRBV24-1	few	TRBJ2-1	NA	CATSDSPGAGLNNEQFF	TGTGCCACCAGTGATTCTCCGGGGGCGGGGCTTAACAATGAGCAGTTCTTC
TRBV12-3/TRBV12-4	NA	TRBJ1-1	NA	CASSLDLITEAFF	TGTGCCAGCAGTTTAGACCTGATCACTGAAGCTTTCTTT
TRBV4-2	NA	TRBJ2-1	NA	CASSQDQVAPSTEQFF	TGTGCCAGCAGCCAAGATCAGGTAGCGCCCAGTACTGAGCAGTTCTTC
TRBV20-1	few	TRBJ2-7	NA	CSARDAEQYF	TGCAGTGCCCGAGACGCCGAGCAGTACTTC
TRBV27	few	TRBJ2-7	TRBD2	CASSPLGEGRSSYEQYF	TGTGCCAGCAGTCCCTTAGGGGAGGGGCGGAGCTCCTACGAGCAGTACTTC
TRBV7-2	many	TRBJ1-1	NA	CASSRKQGLSTEAFF	TGTGCCAGCAGCAGAAAACAGGGATTGAGCACTGAAGCTTTCTTT
TRBV19	NA	TRBJ1-5	TRBD1	CASRGQGVYQPQHF	TGTGCCAGCAGAGGACAGGGGGTTTATCAGCCCCAGCATTTT
TRBV19	NA	TRBJ1-1	NA	CASSISIEREAFF	TGTGCCAGTAGTATTTCGATCGAGCGGGAAGCTTTCTTT
TRBV6-2/TRBV6-3	few	TRBJ1-5	TRBD1	CASSYSRGPAIQPQHF	TGTGCCAGCAGTTACTCTAGGGGGCCAGCCATCCAGCCCCAGCATTTT
TRBV28	NA	TRBJ2-3	NA	CASSFEGVTTNTQYF	TGTGCCAGCAGCTTTGAAGGGGTCACCACAAATACGCAGTATTTT
TRBV28	NA	TRBJ2-7	NA	CASSLFGGRIYEQYF	TGTGCCAGCAGTTTATTTGGGGGAAGGATCTACGAGCAGTACTTC
TRBV28	many	TRBJ1-1	TRBD1	CASSLTGAYTEAFF	TGTGCCAGCAGTTTAACAGGGGCCTACACTGAAGCTTTCTTT
TRBV7-6	few	TRBJ2-1	NA	CASSLSASPNEQFF	TGTGCCAGCAGCTTATCCGCTAGCCCGAATGAGCAGTTCTTC
TRBV12-3/TRBV12-4	NA	TRBJ2-2	NA	CASRQGVPGELFF	TGTGCCAGCAGGCAGGGCGTTCCCGGGGAGCTGTTTTTT
TRBV28	few	TRBJ1-1	NA	CASSPTDSGTEAFF	TGTGCCAGCAGCCCGACGGACAGTGGCACTGAAGCTTTCTTT
TRBV4-3	many	TRBJ2-7	NA	CASSQNKNRAFEQYF	TGCGCCAGCAGCCAAAATAAAAACAGGGCGTTCGAGCAGTACTTC
TRBV19	NA	TRBJ2-1	NA	CASSRQANSYNEQFF	TGTGCCAGTAGTCGCCAGGCCAACTCCTACAATGAGCAGTTCTTC
TRBV12-3/TRBV12-4	NA	TRBJ1-4	NA	CASSPGQATNEKLFF	TGTGCCAGCAGTCCCGGACAAGCAACTAATGAAAAACTGTTTTTT
TRBV4-3	many	TRBJ2-5	NA	CASSQDRGTETQYF	TGCGCCAGCAGCCAAGATCGGGGGACAGAGACCCAGTACTTC
TRBV20-1	many	TRBJ2-3	TRBD2	CSVMDLGGGLIADTQYF	TGCAGTGTTATGGACCTGGGCGGGGGACTGATCGCAGATACGCAGTATTTT
TRBV19	many	TRBJ2-7	TRBD1	CASSTGQGYSYEQYF	TGTGCCAGTAGTACGGGACAGGGATACTCCTACGAGCAGTACTTC
TRBV9	few	TRBJ1-4	NA	CASSVGYPNEKLFF	TGTGCCAGCAGCGTGGGGTATCCTAATGAAAAACTGTTTTTT
TRBV4-3	NA	TRBJ1-1	NA	CASSQDLSMNTEAFF	TGCGCCAGCAGCCAAGATCTTAGTATGAACACTGAAGCTTTCTTT
TRBV20-1	many	TRBJ2-1	NA	CSAPNGRRLVYNEQFF	TGCAGTGCCCCAAACGGCCGGCGACTAGTCTACAATGAGCAGTTCTTC
TRBV12-5	few	TRBJ2-3	NA	CASGLVEGGEHNTDTQYF	TGTGCTAGTGGTTTGGTAGAAGGGGGGGAGCATAACACAGATACGCAGTATTTT
TRBV12-3/TRBV12-4	few	TRBJ2-7	NA	CASSFLGVEQYF	TGTGCCAGCAGTTTTCTGGGGGTCGAGCAGTACTTC
TRBV7-9	many	TRBJ1-5	NA	CASTDERGQPQHF	TGTGCCAGCACCGACGAGAGAGGCCAGCCCCAGCATTTT
TRBV5-3	NA	TRBJ2-3	NA	CASSLVPGGPDTQYF	TGTGCCAGCAGCTTGGTGCCAGGGGGGCCAGATACGCAGTATTTT
TRBV28	few	TRBJ2-7	TRBD1	CASSDPGQGDYEQYF	TGTGCCAGCAGTGATCCGGGACAGGGGGATTACGAGCAGTACTTC
TRBV4-2	many	TRBJ2-4	NA	CASSQDRAEDQYF	TGTGCCAGCAGCCAAGATAGAGCGGAGGATCAGTACTTC
TRBV12-3/TRBV12-4	few	TRBJ2-2	TRBD1	CASPGQDYLNTGELFF	TGTGCCAGTCCGGGACAGGACTATTTGAACACCGGGGAGCTGTTTTTT
TRBV5-1	NA	TRBJ2-7	NA	CASSVGGVTYEQHF	TGCGCCAGCAGCGTAGGGGGGGTAACCTACGAGCAGCACTTC
TRBV6-2/TRBV6-3	NA	TRBJ2-5	NA	CASSAASRGTQYF	TGTGCCAGCAGCGCAGCATCAAGAGGGACCCAGTACTTC
TRBV4-1	NA	TRBJ1-5	NA	CASSQMIVQLNQPQHF	TGCGCCAGCAGCCAAATGATAGTGCAGTTAAATCAGCCCCAGCATTTT
TRBV20-1	many	TRBJ2-5	NA	CSARSRGALQETQYF	TGCAGTGCTAGATCCCGGGGGGCTCTACAAGAGACCCAGTACTTC